The 25 T cell receptor beta chains reported below all come from one sample, sequenced in a study of siplizumab effects on memory and regulatory T cells. Using immunoSEQ multiplex PCR, the repertoire was profiled, and TCRdb retains in-frame clones only, with some absent. The sample holds tens of thousands of clones, approximately 89% seen once. The sequencing input was Tregs sorted from blood. These receptors all stem from a human donor in good health.

V and J are TRBV25-1 and TRBJ1-4, with 8 bases identical to TRBD1. Trimming removed 4 bases from V and 4 bases from J; junction bases left unmatched: 5. This CDR3 region has 15 residues. In germline, CDR1 is MGHDK, CDR2 SYGVNS. CDR3 nucleotide sequence: TGTGCCAGCAGTGTGGGGACAGGAGTTAATGAAAAACTGTTTTTT. This translates into CASSVGTGVNEKLFF.

This clone appeared a few times. Here the CDR3 reads CASSQGTEAFF. As DNA, the CDR3 is TGTGCCAGCAGTCAAGGGACTGAAGCTTTCTTT. V usage is TRBV6-5 and J usage is TRBJ1-1; D not resolved. The CDR3 contains 11 residues. Germline V CDR1 and CDR2: MNHEY, SVGAGI. Trimming cost V 5 bases and J 5 bases, with 6 bases left between them.

CDR3 in amino acids: CASSRIRLFRDAGNTIYF. The CDR3 DNA reads TGCGCCAGCAGTCGGATCCGGCTATTTAGAGATGCTGGAAACACCATATATTTT. The chain uses TRBV23-1 and TRBJ1-3; D remains ambiguous. TRBV23-1 belongs to the ORF category, with a function that is uncertain. V lost 4 bases and J 2 bases, leaving 21 bases between the germline ends. This CDR3 spans 18 amino acids.

V usage is TRBV6-1 and J usage is TRBJ2-1; no definite D call. V was clipped by 1 base and J by 9 bases, with 13 bases between them. Germline CDR1 and CDR2: MNHNS and SASEGT. The CDR3 is made up of 14 amino acids. The CDR3 reads CASSEGLDASEQFF. The CDR3 DNA follows: TGTGCCAGCAGTGAAGGACTCGACGCGAGTGAGCAGTTCTTC.

The chain recombines TRBV18 with TRBJ1-6; 9 bases map to TRBD1. Germline values: CDR1 KGHSH, CDR2 LQKENI. J lost 13 bases, V lost 5 bases, and 9 bases had no gene match. CDR3 length: 14 amino acids. The CDR3 DNA sequence: TGTGCCAGCTCAAGGGACAGGGCCCTCAGTCCCCTCCACTTT. It encodes CASSRDRALSPLHF.

The chain recombines TRBV18 with TRBJ2-7; 9 positions agree with TRBD2. Germline-derived CDR1 and CDR2 are KGHSH and LQKENI. CDR3 length equals 15 residues. With V trimmed by 3 bases and J by 5 bases, 8 bases remained unmatched. The CDR3 region is CASSPYIAGVHEQYF. In DNA form, the CDR3 reads TGTGCCAGCTCACCTTACATAGCGGGAGTACACGAGCAGTACTTC.

The chain couples TRBV2 to TRBJ1-1; the match to TRBD1 covers 7 bases. CDR1 SNHLY and CDR2 FYNNEI come from the germline V gene. This CDR3 has 14 amino acids. Unmatched junction bases numbered 4, after V lost 5 bases and J lost 1 base. The CDR3 nucleotides read TGTGCCAGCAGTCCTAACAGGGGGAACACTGAAGCTTTCTTT. This encodes CASSPNRGNTEAFF.

This chain joins TRBV6-1 and TRBJ1-2, with a possible D match to TRBD1 (6 bases). Germline V gene sequence: CDR1 MNHNS, CDR2 SASEGT. V lost 3 bases, J lost 7 bases, and 15 bases lay in between. CDR3 length: 14 amino acids. CDR3 DNA sequence: TGTGCCAGCAGTGAGGACAGAGCTCTTAGTGGCTACACCTTC. Encoded protein: CASSEDRALSGYTF.

The genes are TRBV27 and TRBJ1-1; D gene uncertain. Germline V lookup: CDR1 MNHEY, CDR2 SMNVEV (reference sequence). Trimming pared 3 bases from V and 5 bases from J, leaving 13 bases between. This CDR3 comprises 14 residues. The DNA for the CDR3 is TGTGCCAGCAGTTTGGCGGGTTCAAGAACTGAAGCTTTCTTT. This encodes CASSLAGSRTEAFF.

V is TRBV5-7 and J is TRBJ2-5; 7 nucleotides agree with TRBD1. TRBV5-7 is filed as an ORF, its function uncertain. The CDR3 is 14 amino acids. V shed 4 bases, J shed 0 bases, and the junction held 3 bases outside the gene matches. The CDR3 spells CASSPGQNQETQYF. The CDR3 DNA reads TGTGCCAGCAGCCCGGGACAGAACCAAGAGACCCAGTACTTC.

The chain joins TRBV27 to TRBJ2-7; 9 nucleotides align to TRBD2. Germline V CDR1 and CDR2: MNHEY, SMNVEV (reference sequence). This CDR3 has 15 amino acids. V lost 6 bases to trimming and J lost 2 bases; unmatched junction nucleotides: 8. CDR3 DNA sequence: TGTGCCAGCAGATTAGCGGGAGCTAGGGCCTACGAGCAGTACTTC. Translated, it gives CASRLAGARAYEQYF.

V gene TRBV2 combines with J gene TRBJ2-5; tentative D call: TRBD2 (6 bases). V was trimmed by 6 bases and J by 5 bases, leaving 16 bases between them. CDR1 is SNHLY and CDR2 is FYNNEI in the germline V gene. This CDR3 contains 14 residues. CDR3 residues: CASSARLVEETQYF. In DNA form, the CDR3 reads TGTGCCAGCAGCGCCCGACTAGTTGAGGAGACCCAGTACTTC.

The chain carries TRBV29-1 and TRBJ2-3; 7 nucleotides line up with TRBD2. Germline V lookup: CDR1 SQVTM, CDR2 ANQGSEA. V gave up 2 bases and J gave up 2 bases; unmatched junction bases: 4. The CDR3 loop spans 14 amino acids. The CDR3 here is CSVEKLATTDTQYF. The CDR3 DNA is TGCAGCGTTGAAAAACTAGCGACCACAGATACGCAGTATTTT.

The genes are TRBV7-3 and TRBJ1-1, with a possible D match to TRBD1 (6 bases). The ends were cut back, 5 bases at V and 1 base at J, with 11 bases in the middle. Germline lookup yields CDR1 SGHTA and CDR2 FQGTGA. CDR3 length: 14 residues. The CDR3 DNA is TGTGCCAGCAGCCCAGGACAGTGGAACACTGAAGCTTTCTTT. Amino acids: CASSPGQWNTEAFF.

The CDR3 bases are TGTGCCAGCAGAGCCCTCAGGATTTCCTACGAGCAGTACTTC. Protein: CASRALRISYEQYF. The chain has TRBV6-5 and TRBJ2-7, with D unresolved. Trimming left V 6 bases short and J 1 base short, with 13 bases between. The CDR3 contains 14 residues. Germline CDR1 MNHEY, CDR2 SVGAGI.

The V gene is TRBV6-5, the J gene TRBJ1-2; D is uncertain. V was clipped by 1 base and J by 6 bases, with 12 bases between them. The CDR3 length is 14 residues. From germline, CDR1 is MNHEY and CDR2 SVGAGI. The CDR3 coding sequence is TGTGCCAGCAGTTACTTGGGCGGCGGGGATGGCTACACCTTC. Translation: CASSYLGGGDGYTF.

The DNA for the CDR3 is TGTGCCAGCAGCTTAGAACTAGGAGCGGGCATAGCCAAAAACATTCAGTACTTC. This gives the protein CASSLELGAGIAKNIQYF. The V gene is TRBV7-9, the J gene TRBJ2-4, with D maybe TRBD2 (6 bases). The length of the CDR3 is 18 residues. Germline loops: CDR1 SEHNR, CDR2 FQNEAQ (reference sequence). V lost 1 base to trimming and J lost 0 bases, with 16 bases between them.

The chain is built from TRBV5-3 and TRBJ1-3; unclear D gene. TRBV5-3 belongs to the ORF category, with a function that is uncertain. The CDR3 runs 13 residues. The ends were cut back, 4 bases at V and 7 bases at J, with 12 bases in the middle. CDR3 sequence: CARSDPRANTIYF. The CDR3 DNA reads TGTGCCAGAAGCGACCCACGGGCGAACACCATATATTTT.

The rearrangement joins TRBV28 to TRBJ2-2; 8 nucleotides line up with TRBD2. The germline V gene has CDR1 MDHEN and CDR2 SYDVKM. The CDR3 extends over 17 amino acids. The V gene end was trimmed by 1 base and the J gene end by 7 bases; junction bases not matched to a gene: 11. CDR3 residues: CASSLLPGTRGNGELFF. The CDR3 DNA sequence: TGTGCCAGCAGTTTATTACCCGGGACTAGGGGAAACGGGGAGCTGTTTTTT.

The chain is built from TRBV7-9 and TRBJ2-2; D remains unclear. The germline CDR1 and CDR2 sequences are SEHNR and FQNEAQ (reference sequence). V shed 6 bases and J shed 1 base, with 6 bases lying between them. The CDR3 is 13 residues long. The CDR3 is CASRTMNTGELFF. As DNA, the CDR3 is TGTGCCAGCAGGACGATGAACACCGGGGAGCTGTTTTTT.

This clone was seen just once. Other DNA sequences within the sample encode an identical CDR3. The chain employs TRBV20-1 and TRBJ1-2; D not resolved. The CDR3 covers 11 residues. Per the germline V gene, CDR1 is DFQATT and CDR2 is SNEGSKA (reference sequence). Trimming removed 4 bases from V and 1 base from J, with 4 bases in between. CDR3 bases: TGCAGTGCTACCGGTAACTATGGCTACACCTTC. It specifies CSATGNYGYTF.

The V call is TRBV7-9, the J call TRBJ1-2; D is uncertain. The CDR3 is 12 residues long. Germline-derived CDR1 and CDR2 are SEHNR and FQNEAQ (reference sequence). Between the trimmed V and J ends, which lost 8 bases and 0 bases, there was a span of 7 bases. CDR3 nucleotides: TGTGCCAGCGGAAGGACTAACTATGGCTACACCTTC. It translates to CASGRTNYGYTF.

This rearrangement joins TRBV12-5 to TRBJ2-2; 16 bases align to TRBD2. The CDR3 length is 20 residues. CDR1 is LGHNT and CDR2 is FRNRAP in the germline V gene. V lost 6 bases, J lost 6 bases, and 16 bases stayed unmatched. The CDR3 DNA sequence: TGTGCTAGTGGACCCGGGGGGACTAGCGGGAGGGCCTACTCAGCCGGGGAGCTGTTTTTT. Amino acid sequence: CASGPGGTSGRAYSAGELFF. The complete variable domain, with remaining parts taken from reference TRBV12-5 and TRBJ2-2, reads DARVTQTPRHKVTEMGQEVTMRCQPILGHNTVFWYRQTMMQGLELLAYFRNRAPLDDSGMPKDRFSAEMPDATLATLKIQPSEPRDSAVYFCASGPGGTSGRAYSAGELFFGEGSRLTVL.

This chain uses TRBV2 with TRBJ1-4, with D possibly matching TRBD1 (5 bases). Germline lookup yields CDR1 SNHLY and CDR2 FYNNEI. This CDR3 has 14 residues. V lost 6 bases, J lost 8 bases, and 16 bases lay in between. The CDR3 is CASRDTGGGEKLFF. CDR3 coding DNA: TGTGCCAGCAGAGACACAGGAGGAGGAGAAAAACTGTTTTTT.

The V gene is TRBV7-2, the J gene TRBJ2-1; D is possibly TRBD2 (6 bases). The germline V and J ends were trimmed by 1 base and 4 bases, with 14 bases remaining between them. The length of the CDR3 is 16 residues. In germline, CDR1 is SGHTA, CDR2 FQGNSA. The CDR3 DNA is TGTGCCAGCAGCTTAGTTACGGGGACTCCTTACAATGAGCAGTTCTTC. Protein: CASSLVTGTPYNEQFF. Complete variable domain (other parts from reference TRBV7-2 and TRBJ2-1): GAGVSQSPSNKVTEKGKDVELRCDPISGHTALYWYRQSLGQGLEFLIYFQGNSAPDKSGLPSDRFSAERTGGSVSTLTIQRTQQEDSAVYLCASSLVTGTPYNEQFFGPGTRLTVL.